Below, one T cell receptor (beta chain) is given with its context. It was with a sample-barcoded 5' primer and a J-beta primer mix that a second PCR of about 7 to 12 cycles was run. TCRdb re-derived calls from the 5' RACE reads in MiXCR, one entry per CDR3 protein. The sample yields about 970,000 distinct CDR3 sequences, about 53% seen once. The data stem from a study of blood T cells in healthy people across ages. The CDR3 extends over 14 amino acids. Germline loops: CDR1 MNHNS, CDR2 SASEGT. V lost 2 bases, J lost 2 bases, and 9 bases lay in between. The TCR comes from an older woman in good health. The sample was blood. V gene TRBV6-1 combines with J gene TRBJ2-5; D unclear. The CDR3 nucleotides are TGTGCCAGCAGTGAATCAGTCAGGCAAGAGACCCAGTACTTC. Protein product: CASSESVRQETQYF.